What follows describes a single T cell receptor beta chain. Antigen unknown. One end of the junction varies from germline; a read error may be responsible. Sequencing used immunoSEQ multiplex PCR; TCRdb keeps in-frame clones, though not all of them. This table has about 120,000 clones, roughly nine tenths appearing once. This CDR3 is built from 15 residues. The V gene's germline CDR1 is MNHGY and CDR2 SVAAGI. The data were obtained in a study of cytomegalovirus exposure and HLA in healthy donors. About the study: The use of the same platform for the roughly 110 validation repertoires and the roughly 700 first-cohort repertoires was reported by a later analysis.

Study findings and constraints: The dataset shows that most TCR sequences were rare, while some public TCRs occurred in many donors. In the roughly 130 validation repertoires, a later analysis found that first-cohort TCR clusters tended to co-occur.

The source is a young woman in good health and CMV-seronegative. The chain recombines TRBV6-9 with TRBJ1-2; D ambiguous. The sample consisted of PBMCs. The CDR3, as DNA: TGTGCCAGCAGTGTAACCAGGCCTTACGGAAAGACCTATGGCTTC. This gives the protein CASSVTRPYGKTYGF.